A selection of T cell receptor beta chains follows, all from one sample in a study of blood T cell repertoires in COVID-19. Using immunoSEQ multiplex PCR, the repertoire was profiled, and TCRdb retains in-frame clones only, with some absent. The sample has around 430,000 clones, roughly 88% seen once. The sample was peripheral blood. Every receptor here comes from a woman in her forties or fifties with COVID-19, enrolled during active disease. Both conserved end residues are part of each CDR3. D genes are given only for firm matches. Not every row has a clone size; where given, it reads once, few, many or a size class.

v_call	clone_size	d_call	j_call	cdr3_aa	cdr3_nt
TRBV28	few	-	TRBJ1-5	CASSLLVVGQQPQHF	TGTGCCAGCAGTTTGTTGGTAGTAGGACAGCAGCCCCAGCATTTT
TRBV21-1	once	-	TRBJ2-6	CASSKGKSLRVLGAGANVLTF	TGTGCCAGCAGCAAAGGGAAAAGCCTCCGAGTGTTAGGGGCCGGGGCCAACGTCCTGACTTTC
TRBV29-1	-	-	TRBJ2-6	CSATVGANVLTF	TGCAGCGCGACAGTTGGGGCCAACGTCCTGACTTTC
TRBV12-5	-	-	TRBJ2-7	CASGRTRPHPNYEQYF	TGTGCTAGTGGTCGGACAAGGCCCCACCCCAACTACGAGCAGTACTTC
TRBV5-1	once	TRBD1	TRBJ1-3	CASSVGQGSGNTIYF	TGCGCCAGCAGCGTGGGACAGGGCTCTGGAAACACCATATATTTT
TRBV12-3/TRBV12-4	-	TRBD2	TRBJ2-1	CASSLAGWGGSVF	TGTGCCAGCAGTTTAGCCGGATGGGGAGGGTCGGTCTTC
TRBV6-1	-	TRBD1	TRBJ1-5	CASSEGDRGNQPQHF	TGTGCCAGCAGTGAAGGGGACAGGGGGAATCAGCCCCAGCATTTT
TRBV5-4	-	TRBD1	TRBJ2-7	CASSFDRGHEQYF	TGTGCCAGCAGCTTCGACAGGGGCCACGAGCAGTACTTC
TRBV6-1	-	-	TRBJ2-6	CASQSGANVLTF	TGTGCCAGCCAATCTGGGGCCAACGTCCTGACTTTC
TRBV19	-	-	TRBJ1-3	CASSISIRTHSGNTIYF	TGTGCCAGTAGTATTTCGATTAGGACTCACTCTGGAAACACCATATATTTT
TRBV3-1/TRBV3-2	once	TRBD2	TRBJ2-1	CASSQRGDHNEQFF	TGTGCCAGCAGCCAGCGGGGGGACCACAATGAGCAGTTCTTC
TRBV10-3	-	TRBD1	TRBJ2-2	CAISESGRGLTGELFF	TGTGCCATCAGTGAGTCGGGCAGGGGGCTAACCGGGGAGCTGTTTTTT
TRBV11-3	-	-	TRBJ2-2	CASSSTPRGTGELFF	TGTGCCAGCAGCTCGACTCCTAGAGGGACCGGGGAGCTGTTTTTT
TRBV6-6	-	TRBD2	TRBJ2-1	CASSYSSGGQLNEQFF	TGTGCCAGCAGTTACTCGAGCGGGGGGCAACTCAATGAGCAGTTCTTC
TRBV29-1	-	-	TRBJ2-3	CSAMGLDTQYF	TGCAGCGCTATGGGACTAGATACGCAGTATTTT
TRBV7-7	once	TRBD1	TRBJ2-1	CASSLYTGTGANEQFF	TGTGCCAGCAGCTTATATACCGGGACAGGGGCAAATGAGCAGTTCTTC
TRBV11-1	-	-	TRBJ2-1	CASSLALDEQFF	TGTGCCAGCAGCTTAGCGCTAGATGAGCAGTTCTTC
TRBV9	-	TRBD2	TRBJ2-7	CASSPREVYYEQYF	TGTGCCAGCAGCCCCCGGGAGGTTTACTACGAGCAGTACTTC
TRBV14	-	-	TRBJ1-6	CASSRSGNSPLHF	TGTGCCAGCAGTCGCTCGGGAAATTCACCCCTCCACTTT
TRBV5-1	-	-	TRBJ2-2	CASSFTGTLTGELFF	TGCGCCAGCAGCTTCACCGGGACATTAACCGGGGAGCTGTTTTTT
TRBV6-1	-	-	TRBJ1-1	CASSEGSGGYTEAFF	TGTGCCAGCAGTGAGGGGTCAGGAGGGTACACTGAAGCTTTCTTT
TRBV7-9	-	-	TRBJ1-6	CASGGLNSPLHF	TGTGCCAGCGGCGGGTTGAATTCACCCCTCCACTTT
TRBV5-8	-	-	TRBJ2-3	CASQPEARDTQYF	TGTGCCAGCCAACCGGAAGCTAGGGATACGCAGTATTTT
TRBV6-6	-	TRBD1	TRBJ1-1	CASRDRAVSTEAFF	TGTGCCAGCAGGGACAGGGCGGTAAGCACTGAAGCTTTCTTT
TRBV7-9	-	TRBD2	TRBJ2-1	CASSLSSSGDENEQFF	TGTGCCAGCAGCTTATCCTCTAGCGGGGATGAAAATGAGCAGTTCTTC
TRBV5-1	-	TRBD1	TRBJ1-5	CASSPDRALGQPQHF	TGCGCCAGCAGCCCGGACAGGGCACTAGGACAGCCCCAGCATTTT
TRBV24-1	-	-	TRBJ1-1	CATSGGPTREAFF	TGTGCCACCAGTGGGGGACCGACTAGGGAAGCTTTCTTT
TRBV3-1/TRBV3-2	-	TRBD1	TRBJ2-2	CASTSRDRAGELFF	TGTGCCAGCACGTCAAGGGACAGGGCCGGGGAGCTGTTTTTT
TRBV6-1	-	TRBD1	TRBJ2-7	CASSEYRGSGEQYF	TGTGCCAGCAGTGAATACAGGGGATCGGGCGAGCAGTACTTC
TRBV28	-	TRBD1	TRBJ2-7	CASGGTVTTYEQYF	TGTGCCAGCGGTGGGACAGTTACTACCTACGAGCAGTACTTC
TRBV18	-	TRBD1	TRBJ1-3	CASSPPGQGRDTIYF	TGTGCCAGCTCACCTCCTGGACAGGGGAGGGACACCATATATTTT
TRBV9	once	TRBD1	TRBJ1-6	CASTPRDRGQSPLHF	TGTGCCAGCACCCCCCGGGACAGGGGACAGTCACCCCTCCACTTT
TRBV28	-	TRBD2	TRBJ2-3	CASSAQRLAGRTDTQYF	TGTGCCAGCAGTGCCCAACGCCTAGCGGGGCGCACAGATACGCAGTATTTT
TRBV29-1	-	-	TRBJ2-1	CSVEDLGARPHEQFF	TGCAGCGTTGAAGATCTAGGTGCTAGGCCTCATGAGCAGTTCTTC
TRBV12-5	-	TRBD1	TRBJ2-1	CASGSGQTAYNEQFF	TGTGCTAGTGGTTCGGGACAGACCGCCTACAATGAGCAGTTCTTC
TRBV21-1	-	-	TRBJ1-5	CASSPPVGQTNQPQHF	TGTGCCAGCAGCCCGCCCGTGGGACAGACAAATCAGCCCCAGCATTTT
TRBV6-1	-	-	TRBJ1-6	CASSEAAGGDNSPLHF	TGTGCCAGCAGTGAAGCGGCGGGAGGGGATAATTCACCCCTCCACTTT
TRBV2	-	TRBD2	TRBJ2-2	CAGRGVAAGELFF	TGTGCCGGGCGGGGGGTCGCGGCCGGGGAGCTGTTTTTT
TRBV5-1	-	TRBD2	TRBJ2-7	CASSLSLAGASSHEQYF	TGCGCCAGCAGCTTGTCTCTAGCGGGGGCCTCAAGCCACGAGCAGTACTTC
TRBV6-5	-	-	TRBJ1-2	CASSSTAPYYGYTF	TGTGCCAGCAGTTCGACAGCACCCTACTATGGCTACACCTTC
TRBV27	few	-	TRBJ1-5	CASSPGGSQPQHF	TGTGCCAGCAGTCCGGGGGGGAGTCAGCCCCAGCATTTT
TRBV5-8	-	-	TRBJ1-2	CASSLYYRGKRNYGYTF	TGTGCCAGCAGCTTGTACTATCGAGGGAAAAGGAACTATGGCTACACCTTC
TRBV9	once	TRBD1	TRBJ2-7	CASSARGQGSNEQYF	TGTGCCAGCAGCGCCCGCGGACAGGGATCTAACGAGCAGTACTTC
TRBV27	-	-	TRBJ1-4	CASSRQVNEKLFF	TGTGCCAGCAGTAGACAGGTTAATGAAAAACTGTTTTTT
TRBV7-8	-	TRBD1	TRBJ1-4	CASKTGETNEKLFF	TGTGCCAGCAAGACAGGGGAGACTAATGAAAAACTGTTTTTT
TRBV3-1/TRBV3-2	-	-	TRBJ2-7	CASSSLGQFSEQYF	TGTGCCAGCAGCTCACTCGGACAGTTCTCCGAGCAGTACTTC
TRBV12-3/TRBV12-4	-	-	TRBJ2-4	CASSLGGNIQYF	TGTGCCAGCAGTTTAGGCGGAAACATTCAGTACTTC
TRBV7-2	-	-	TRBJ2-7	CASSFVIADSYEQYF	TGTGCCAGCAGCTTTGTGATAGCGGACTCCTACGAGCAGTACTTC
TRBV18	-	-	TRBJ2-7	CASSPAGVEQYF	TGTGCCAGCTCACCCGCCGGAGTCGAGCAGTACTTC
TRBV5-6	-	-	TRBJ1-1	CASSSGTPRGEAFF	TGTGCCAGCAGCTCCGGGACACCCCGCGGTGAAGCTTTCTTT